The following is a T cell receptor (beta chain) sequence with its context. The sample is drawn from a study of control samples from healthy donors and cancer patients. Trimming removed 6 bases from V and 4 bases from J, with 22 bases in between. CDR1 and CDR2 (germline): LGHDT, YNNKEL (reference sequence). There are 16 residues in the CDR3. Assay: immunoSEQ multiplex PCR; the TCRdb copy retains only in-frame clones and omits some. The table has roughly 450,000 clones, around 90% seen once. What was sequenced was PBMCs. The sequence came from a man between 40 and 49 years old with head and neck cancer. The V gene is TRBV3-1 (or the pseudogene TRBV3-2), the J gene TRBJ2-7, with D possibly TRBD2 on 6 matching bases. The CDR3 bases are TGTGCCAGCAGTCACGGGACTCGAACTTTTTGGTACGAGCAGTACTTC. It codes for CASSHGTRTFWYEQYF.